A selection of T cell receptor beta chains follows, all from one sample in a study of control samples from healthy donors and cancer patients. Produced via immunoSEQ multiplex PCR; TCRdb's table is partial and in-frame only. The table shows fewer than 250,000 clones, with 91% occurring only once. The sequenced sample consisted of blood. The receptors come from a man aged 25 to 45 in good health. Both conserved end residues are part of each CDR3. Fields, in order: J gene, D gene, V gene, clone size, CDR3 DNA, CDR3 protein. A D gene is named only where the DNA matches it firmly. Size is stated for part of the rows, as once, few or many counts, or as a class when the clone is expanded.

>TRBJ2-3|TRBD2|TRBV6-1|NA
TGTGCCAGCAGTGAAGCACTAGCGGGGGCGAGCACAGATACGCAGTATTTT
CASSEALAGASTDTQYF
>TRBJ2-7|TRBD1|TRBV9|NA
TGTGCCAGCAGCGTAGCCCCGACAGGGTTAGAGGGCGTGCAGTACTTC
CASSVAPTGLEGVQYF
>TRBJ1-5|NA|TRBV7-9|NA
TGTGCCAGCAGCTTACAGGGTGGGCAGCCCCAGCATTTT
CASSLQGGQPQHF
>TRBJ1-1|TRBD1|TRBV3-1/TRBV3-2|NA
TGTGCCAGCAGCACCACAATACAAGGAGGGGGCTGGAACACTGAAGCTTTCTTT
CASSTTIQGGGWNTEAFF
>TRBJ2-7|NA|TRBV27|NA
TGTGCCAGCAGTTTAAAGGGGTCCCGCCAGGGTTCGGTGCAGTACTTC
CASSLKGSRQGSVQYF
>TRBJ1-2|NA|TRBV2|NA
TGTGCCAGCAGTGACGATAACTATGGCTACACCTTC
CASSDDNYGYTF
>TRBJ2-3|NA|TRBV25-1|NA
TGTGCCAGCAGTGATAGCGGACGGAGCACAGATACGCAGTATTTT
CASSDSGRSTDTQYF
>TRBJ2-1|TRBD2|TRBV9|NA
TGTGCCAGCAGCGCCGGCGGGGGAACGGCGTGGGGTGAGCAGTTCTTC
CASSAGGGTAWGEQFF
>TRBJ1-5|TRBD1|TRBV23-1|NA
TGCGCCAGCAGAACAACAGGGGCTAGCAATCAGCCCCAGCATTTT
CASRTTGASNQPQHF
>TRBJ2-3|TRBD2|TRBV2|NA
TGTGCCAGCAGTGAACCCGGGGGGGCAACAGATACGCAGTATTTT
CASSEPGGATDTQYF
>TRBJ1-2|NA|TRBV14|NA
TGTGCCAGCAGCCAAGTTGGGGGGAGTTCCAAACTGTATGGCTACACCTTC
CASSQVGGSSKLYGYTF
>TRBJ2-7|NA|TRBV5-1|NA
TGCGCCAGCAGCCGGGACGGCAGCTCCTACGAGCAGTACTTC
CASSRDGSSYEQYF
>TRBJ2-2|NA|TRBV12-3/TRBV12-4|NA
TGTGCCAGCAGTTTAATGGACACCGGGGAGCTGTTTTTT
CASSLMDTGELFF
>TRBJ2-7|NA|TRBV4-1|NA
TGCGCCAGCAGCCAAGAATTTCTCGCGGGCGGTCTGGGCTACGAGCAGTACTTC
CASSQEFLAGGLGYEQYF
>TRBJ1-1|NA|TRBV18|NA
TGTGCCAGCTCACCAGGGATTATGAACACTGAAGCTTTCTTT
CASSPGIMNTEAFF
>TRBJ1-3|NA|TRBV19|NA
TGTGCCAGTAGTCGGACAGCTTACTCTGGAAACACCATATATTTT
CASSRTAYSGNTIYF
>TRBJ2-1|NA|TRBV24-1|NA
TGTGCCACCAGTGAGAGGGGCCGGGGCTTAAATGAGCAGTTCTTC
CATSERGRGLNEQFF
>TRBJ2-1|TRBD2|TRBV27|once
TGTGCCAGCACGGGACTAGCGGGGGCTTGGAGCTCCTACAATGAGCAGTTCTTC
CASTGLAGAWSSYNEQFF
>TRBJ2-3|TRBD1|TRBV2|NA
TGTGCCAGCAGTGGGGGACAGGGTTCTAGCACAGATACGCAGTATTTT
CASSGGQGSSTDTQYF
>TRBJ1-4|TRBD1|TRBV27|NA
TGTGCCAGCAGTACGCAGGGGGCCCGCTCTCGCGGGGGAAAACTGTTTTTT
CASSTQGARSRGGKLFF
>TRBJ2-3|TRBD1|TRBV27|NA
TGTGCCAGCAGTTTATTATCAGGGGGCCGCACAGATACGCAGTATTTT
CASSLLSGGRTDTQYF
>TRBJ1-1|NA|TRBV5-4|NA
TGTGCCAGCAGCACCCAGAACACTGAAGCTTTCTTT
CASSTQNTEAFF
>TRBJ2-7|TRBD1|TRBV6-6|NA
TGTGCCAGCAGCACCGGGACAGGGGGTACCTACGAGCAGTACTTC
CASSTGTGGTYEQYF
>TRBJ1-4|NA|TRBV5-1|NA
TGCGCCAGCAGCTTCCCTGGTAATGAAAAACTGTTTTTT
CASSFPGNEKLFF
>TRBJ1-3|NA|TRBV3-1/TRBV3-2|NA
TGTGCCAGCAGCCAAGTTATGACGGGGACTGGAAACACCATATATTTT
CASSQVMTGTGNTIYF
>TRBJ1-4|NA|TRBV11-2|NA
TGTGCCAGCAAACCAGCAGGAGGTGCAACTAATGAAAAACTGTTTTTT
CASKPAGGATNEKLFF
>TRBJ2-1|NA|TRBV2|NA
TGTGCCAGCAGTGAGGAGAGAGCCGGTGAGCAGTTCTTC
CASSEERAGEQFF
>TRBJ2-1|NA|TRBV7-2|NA
TGTGCCAGCCGTGACCCAAAAAGCTCCTACAATGAGCAGTTCTTC
CASRDPKSSYNEQFF
>TRBJ2-7|NA|TRBV2|NA
TGTGCCAGCAGGGGGACTGAGACCTACGAGCAGTACTTC
CASRGTETYEQYF
>TRBJ2-5|NA|TRBV6-5|NA
TGTGCCAGCAGTCGTCTTCCCGACTGGTCGACCCAGTACTTC
CASSRLPDWSTQYF
>TRBJ1-4|NA|TRBV19|NA
TGTGCCAGTAGTAACCGGAAGTTCAAGGAGAATGAAAAACTGTTTTTT
CASSNRKFKENEKLFF
>TRBJ2-3|NA|TRBV9|NA
TGTGCCAGCAGCGTAGAGGGGGGGGGCACAGATACGCAGTATTTT
CASSVEGGGTDTQYF
>TRBJ1-6|TRBD1|TRBV5-6|NA
TGTGCCAGCAGCGCGGGACAGTATAATTCACCCCTCCACTTT
CASSAGQYNSPLHF
>TRBJ1-1|TRBD1|TRBV12-3/TRBV12-4|NA
TGTGCCAGCAGTTTACCGGACAGGGAAGCTTTCTTT
CASSLPDREAFF
>TRBJ2-7|NA|TRBV19|NA
TGTGCCAGTAGTACAGGCTACGAGCAGTACTTC
CASSTGYEQYF
>TRBJ2-2|TRBD2|TRBV9|NA
TGTGCCAGCAGCGGGTCGACTAGCGGCACCGGGGAGCTGTTTTTT
CASSGSTSGTGELFF
>TRBJ1-1|NA|TRBV6-5|NA
TGTGCCAGCAGGGAGAGCACTGACACTGAAGCTTTCTTT
CASRESTDTEAFF
>TRBJ1-6|NA|TRBV11-2|few
TGTGCCAGCAGCGAAAGGGAGGCGAATAATTCACCCCTCCACTTT
CASSEREANNSPLHF
>TRBJ2-4|NA|TRBV28|NA
TGTGCCAGCACCTTCGCGGGGATAGCCAAAAACATTCAGTACTTC
CASTFAGIAKNIQYF
>TRBJ2-7|TRBD1|TRBV7-2|NA
TGTGCCAGCAGCTTAGGACAGGGGGGGTTCTACGAGCAGTACTTC
CASSLGQGGFYEQYF
>TRBJ2-3|TRBD2|TRBV15|NA
TGTGCCACCAGCCTAGCGGGGGGCACGACAGATACGCAGTATTTT
CATSLAGGTTDTQYF
>TRBJ1-5|NA|TRBV19|NA
TGTGCCAGTAGTATTAACCTCGGTAGTGGGGGGCGAACCCAGCCCCAGCATTTT
CASSINLGSGGRTQPQHF
>TRBJ2-1|TRBD2|TRBV9|NA
TGTGCCAGCAGCGTAGCTCAACGCGCGGGGGGGCTTCTGGATGAGCAGTTCTTC
CASSVAQRAGGLLDEQFF
>TRBJ1-2|NA|TRBV20-1|NA
TGCAGTGCTAGTGTCCCGACAGGAGTCTATGGCTACACCTTC
CSASVPTGVYGYTF
>TRBJ2-1|NA|TRBV9|NA
TGTGCCAGCAGCGTAGATGAGGGATATGAGCAGTTCTTC
CASSVDEGYEQFF
>TRBJ2-7|TRBD1|TRBV12-5|NA
TGTGCTAGTAGATACGACAGGGTCTCTCTCAGCCACGAGCAGTACTTC
CASRYDRVSLSHEQYF
>TRBJ2-3|NA|TRBV4-1|NA
TGCGCCAGCAGCCAAGACCGAGGCCCTAACACAGATACGCAGTATTTT
CASSQDRGPNTDTQYF
>TRBJ2-7|NA|TRBV28|NA
TGTGCCAGCAGTTCGATCAGAACACAGGGGTTTGGACTATACGAGCAGTACTTC
CASSSIRTQGFGLYEQYF
>TRBJ2-3|NA|TRBV7-9|NA
TGTGCCAGCAGCTTACCCGGGTTCGGCACAGATACGCAGTATTTT
CASSLPGFGTDTQYF
>TRBJ2-3|NA|TRBV19|NA
TGTGCCAGTAGTACCCCCCGTGTCAGCCCGTTTACCGATACGCAGTATTTT
CASSTPRVSPFTDTQYF
>TRBJ1-1|NA|TRBV5-5|NA
TGTGCCAGCAGCCCTCTACGGGGTAACACTGAAGCTTTCTTT
CASSPLRGNTEAFF
>TRBJ1-2|NA|TRBV6-5|NA
TGTGCCACAAAGACAGGCCTGAGGAACTATGGCTACACCTTC
CATKTGLRNYGYTF
>TRBJ1-2|NA|TRBV9|NA
TGTGCCAGCAGCGCGGGACTCTATGGCTACACCTTC
CASSAGLYGYTF
>TRBJ1-3|NA|TRBV19|NA
TGTGCCAGTAGTGAGACAGTGGTCTCTGGAAACACCATATATTTT
CASSETVVSGNTIYF
>TRBJ2-3|TRBD2|TRBV5-1|NA
TGCGCCAGCAGCTTGCAGACTAGCGGGAAGCCAGATACGCAGTATTTT
CASSLQTSGKPDTQYF
>TRBJ2-1|NA|TRBV19|NA
TGTGCCAGTAGTATGGCAGCGAGCTCCTACAATGAGCAGTTCTTC
CASSMAASSYNEQFF
>TRBJ1-1|NA|TRBV5-5|NA
TGTGCCAGCAGCTTGGGTAACGGACAGCCGTCTTGGGACACTGAAGCTTTCTTT
CASSLGNGQPSWDTEAFF
>TRBJ2-2|NA|TRBV19|NA
TGTGCCAGTAGTATAGGCCCGAACACCGGGGAGCTGTTTTTT
CASSIGPNTGELFF
>TRBJ1-5|TRBD1|TRBV6-1|NA
TGTGCCAGCAGTGAAGCCCTGAGACAGGGGCCAAGGAGGAGCAATCAGCCCCAGCATTTT
CASSEALRQGPRRSNQPQHF
>TRBJ1-4|TRBD1|TRBV7-9|NA
TGTGCCAGCACGGGGCAGGGGGCGCTCATTGCAACTAATGAAAAACTGTTTTTT
CASTGQGALIATNEKLFF